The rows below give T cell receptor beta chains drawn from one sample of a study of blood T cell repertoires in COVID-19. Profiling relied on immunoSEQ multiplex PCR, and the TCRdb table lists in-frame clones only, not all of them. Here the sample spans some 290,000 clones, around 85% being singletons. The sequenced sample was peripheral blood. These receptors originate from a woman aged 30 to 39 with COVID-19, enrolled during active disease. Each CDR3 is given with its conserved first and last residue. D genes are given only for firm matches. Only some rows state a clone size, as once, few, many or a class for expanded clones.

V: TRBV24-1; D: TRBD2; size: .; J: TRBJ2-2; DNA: TGTGCCACCAGTGATTTTCTAGCGGGGGGTGCCGGGGAGCTGTTTTTT; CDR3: CATSDFLAGGAGELFF
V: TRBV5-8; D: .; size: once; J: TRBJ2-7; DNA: TGTGCCAGCAGCGCATATAGCGGAAGCTCCTACGAGCAGTACTTC; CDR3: CASSAYSGSSYEQYF
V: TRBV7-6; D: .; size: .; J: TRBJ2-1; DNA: TGTGCCAGCAGCTTAGGAGTCAACAATGAGCAGTTCTTC; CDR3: CASSLGVNNEQFF
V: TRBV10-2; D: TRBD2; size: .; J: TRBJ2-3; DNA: TGCGCCAGCAATAGCGGGGGGTCTAGCACAGATACGCAGTATTTT; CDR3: CASNSGGSSTDTQYF
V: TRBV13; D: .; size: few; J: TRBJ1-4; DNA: TGTGCCAGCAGCTTAGAGAACAGGAGTGAAAAACTGTTTTTT; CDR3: CASSLENRSEKLFF
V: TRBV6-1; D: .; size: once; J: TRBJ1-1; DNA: TGTGCCAGCAGTGAGGGGGGGGCCCTAGCTTTCTTT; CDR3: CASSEGGALAFF
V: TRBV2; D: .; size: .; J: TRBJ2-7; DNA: TGTGCCAGCAGCCCTCAGAGGTCCTACGAGCAGTACTTC; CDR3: CASSPQRSYEQYF
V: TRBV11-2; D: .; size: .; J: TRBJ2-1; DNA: TGTGCCAGCAGCCTTCTACGATCTCAGTTCTTC; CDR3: CASSLLRSQFF
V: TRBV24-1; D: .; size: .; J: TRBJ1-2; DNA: TGTGCCACCAGTGGGCCAGGGGCTACCCTCTATGGCTACACCTTC; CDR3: CATSGPGATLYGYTF
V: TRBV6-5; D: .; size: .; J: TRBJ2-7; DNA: TGTGCCAGCAGTTACTCGGCACCCTACGAGCAGTACTTC; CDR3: CASSYSAPYEQYF
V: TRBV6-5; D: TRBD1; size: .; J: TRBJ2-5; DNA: TGTGCCAGCGGACACACAGGGGCCCAAGAGACCCAGTACTTC; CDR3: CASGHTGAQETQYF
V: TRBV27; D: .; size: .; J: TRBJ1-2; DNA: TGTGCCAGCAGTTTATCCGGGGATCTCAATGGCTACACCTTC; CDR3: CASSLSGDLNGYTF
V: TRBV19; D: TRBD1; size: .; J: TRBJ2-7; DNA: TGTGCCAGTAGTTTCGGGACAGGGGGCACGGACGAGCAGTACTTC; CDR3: CASSFGTGGTDEQYF
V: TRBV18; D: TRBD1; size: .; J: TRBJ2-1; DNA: TGTGCCAGCTCACCACCGAAGGGGGCCTCCTACAATGAGCAGTTCTTC; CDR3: CASSPPKGASYNEQFF
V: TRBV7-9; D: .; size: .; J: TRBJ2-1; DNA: TGTGCCAGCAGGAGGGAGTCCTACAATGAGCAGTTCTTC; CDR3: CASRRESYNEQFF
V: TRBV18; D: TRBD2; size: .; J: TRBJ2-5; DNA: TGTGCCAGCTCACCAAGGACTAGCGGACCTCAAGAGACCCAGTACTTC; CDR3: CASSPRTSGPQETQYF
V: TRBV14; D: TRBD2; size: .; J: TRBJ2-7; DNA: TGTGCCAGCAGCCCCTACTTTGGACTAGCGGGGAGCCGTTCCTACGAGCAGTACTTC; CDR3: CASSPYFGLAGSRSYEQYF
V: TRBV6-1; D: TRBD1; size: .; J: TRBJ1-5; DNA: TGTGCCAGCAGTGACACCGGGACAGGGGGCGATCAGCCCCAGCATTTT; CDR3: CASSDTGTGGDQPQHF
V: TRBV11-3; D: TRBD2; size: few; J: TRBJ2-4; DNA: TGTGCCAGCAGCCCTAGCGGGGGGAAAAACATTCAGTACTTC; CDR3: CASSPSGGKNIQYF
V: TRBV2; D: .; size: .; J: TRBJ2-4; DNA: TGTGCCAGCAGTGACAGGGCCAAAAACATTCAGTACTTC; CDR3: CASSDRAKNIQYF
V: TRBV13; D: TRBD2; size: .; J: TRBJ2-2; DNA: TGTGCCAGCAGCTTCCCCGGGACACTTAGCGGGGCTCCAACCGGGGAGCTGTTTTTT; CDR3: CASSFPGTLSGAPTGELFF
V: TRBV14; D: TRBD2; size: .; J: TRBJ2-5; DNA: TGTGCCAGCAGCCTACGACTAGCGAGGGGAGAGACCCAGTACTTC; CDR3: CASSLRLARGETQYF
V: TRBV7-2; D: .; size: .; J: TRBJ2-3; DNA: TGTGCCAGCAGCTTAGGTGGCGGGCCGACCTCAGATACGCAGTATTTT; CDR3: CASSLGGGPTSDTQYF
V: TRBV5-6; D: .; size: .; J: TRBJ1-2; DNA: TGTGCCAGCAGCTTGCAGGGTGGCGACTATGGCTACACCTTC; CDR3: CASSLQGGDYGYTF
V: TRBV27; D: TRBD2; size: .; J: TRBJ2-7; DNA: TGTGCCAGCAGTTTGGGGACTAGCTCCTACGAGCAGTACTTC; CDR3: CASSLGTSSYEQYF
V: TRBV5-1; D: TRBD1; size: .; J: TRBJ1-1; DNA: TGCGCCAGCAGCCAAGAACCGGGACAGAGGCTGGAAGCTTTCTTT; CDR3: CASSQEPGQRLEAFF
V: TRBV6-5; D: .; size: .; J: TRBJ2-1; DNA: TGTGCCAGCAGGCGAACAGGTTACAATGAGCAGTTCTTC; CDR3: CASRRTGYNEQFF
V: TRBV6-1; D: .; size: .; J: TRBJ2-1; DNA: TGTGCCAGCAGTGAAGCGTTGGGCGTCCGAAGGGGTGGTGAGCAGTTCTTC; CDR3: CASSEALGVRRGGEQFF
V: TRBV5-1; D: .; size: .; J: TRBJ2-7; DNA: TGCGCCAGCAGCTTGGTGGGGGCAAACTACGAGCAGTACTTC; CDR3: CASSLVGANYEQYF
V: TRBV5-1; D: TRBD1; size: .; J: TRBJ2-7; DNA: TGCGCCAGCAGACCTTTTCTCCCCGGGAGTTTCGCGGGACAGGGGTTCTACGAGCAGTACTTC; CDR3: CASRPFLPGSFAGQGFYEQYF
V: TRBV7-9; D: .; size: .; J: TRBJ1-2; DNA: TGTGCCAGCAGCCCTCCCGCAGGCTATGGCTACACCTTC; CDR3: CASSPPAGYGYTF
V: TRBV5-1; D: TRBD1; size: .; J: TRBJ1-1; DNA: TGCGCCAGCAGCGCGGAACAGGGGGCCTCCCCTTTTTACACTGAAGCTTTCTTT; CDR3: CASSAEQGASPFYTEAFF
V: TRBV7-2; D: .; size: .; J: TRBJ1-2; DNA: TGTGCCAGCAGCCCCGGGGGGGGTCGGGCCTATGGCTACACCTTC; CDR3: CASSPGGGRAYGYTF
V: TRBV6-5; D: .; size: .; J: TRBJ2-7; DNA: TGTGCCAGCAGTTTTCTCCCCGAGGGGGACGAGCAGTACTTC; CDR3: CASSFLPEGDEQYF
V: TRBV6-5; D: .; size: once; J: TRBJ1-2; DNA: TGTGCCAGCAGTCACGAGGGTGGCTACACCTTC; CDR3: CASSHEGGYTF
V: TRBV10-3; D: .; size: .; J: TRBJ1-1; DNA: TGTGCCATCAGTGGAGGGCCGAACACTGAAGCTTTCTTT; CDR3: CAISGGPNTEAFF
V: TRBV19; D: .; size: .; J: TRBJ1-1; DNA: TGTGCCAGTAGTGGCCGGAGGGAGAACACTGAAGCTTTCTTT; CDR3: CASSGRRENTEAFF
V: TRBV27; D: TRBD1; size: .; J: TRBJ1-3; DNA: TGTGCCAGCAGTTTAAGAGGGGGCCACTCTGGAAACACCATATATTTT; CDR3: CASSLRGGHSGNTIYF
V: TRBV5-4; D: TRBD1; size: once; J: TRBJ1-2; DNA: TGTGCCAGCAGCTGGCGACAGGGCCGGAACTATGGCTACACCTTC; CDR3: CASSWRQGRNYGYTF
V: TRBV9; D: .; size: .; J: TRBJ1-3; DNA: TGTGCCAGCAGTGCAGAATACTCTGGAAACACCATATATTTT; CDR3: CASSAEYSGNTIYF
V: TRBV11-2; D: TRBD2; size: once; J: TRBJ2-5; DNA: TGTGCCAGCAGGGGACTAGCGGGGGGGCAAGAGACCCAGTACTTC; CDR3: CASRGLAGGQETQYF
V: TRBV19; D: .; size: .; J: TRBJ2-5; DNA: TGTGCCAGTGGAGGGCGGCAAGAGACCCAGTACTTC; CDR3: CASGGRQETQYF
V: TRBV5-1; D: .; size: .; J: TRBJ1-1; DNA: TGCGCCAGCCGAGGGAACACTGAAGCTTTCTTT; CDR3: CASRGNTEAFF
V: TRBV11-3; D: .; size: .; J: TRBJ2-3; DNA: TGTGCCAGCAGCTTAGCGGGATTCGATACGCAGTATTTT; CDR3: CASSLAGFDTQYF
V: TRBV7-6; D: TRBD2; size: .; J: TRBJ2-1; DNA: TGTGCCAGCAGCACTAGCGGGGCGTACAATGAGCAGTTCTTC; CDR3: CASSTSGAYNEQFF
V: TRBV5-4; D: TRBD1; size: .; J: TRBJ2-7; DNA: TGTGCCAGCAGCGAGGACAGGGTGGGGGAGCAGTACTTC; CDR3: CASSEDRVGEQYF
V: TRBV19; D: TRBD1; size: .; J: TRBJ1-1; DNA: TGTGCCAGTATGAAGACAGGGGGCGCGACTGAAGCTTTCTTT; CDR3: CASMKTGGATEAFF
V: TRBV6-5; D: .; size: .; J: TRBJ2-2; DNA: TGTGCCAGCAGTTACAGGGGGTTGAGCACCGGGGAGCTGTTTTTT; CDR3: CASSYRGLSTGELFF
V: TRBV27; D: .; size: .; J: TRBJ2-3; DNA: TGTGCCAGCAGTTGGGCCCGTACAGATACGCAGTATTTT; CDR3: CASSWARTDTQYF
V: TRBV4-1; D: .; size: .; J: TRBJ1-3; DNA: TGCGCCAGCAGCCCCCCTGCGTCGGGAAACACCATATATTTT; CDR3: CASSPPASGNTIYF
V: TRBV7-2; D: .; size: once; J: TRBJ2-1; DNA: TGTGCCAGCAGCTTATTAGGAATCAGGGATCCCGGAGAGCAGTTCTTC; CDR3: CASSLLGIRDPGEQFF
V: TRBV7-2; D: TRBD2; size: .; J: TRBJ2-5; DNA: TGTGCCAGCAGATCTACATGGGGGGGGACCCAGTACTTC; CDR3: CASRSTWGGTQYF
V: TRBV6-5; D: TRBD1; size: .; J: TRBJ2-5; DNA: TGTGCCGGACGAAGGACAGGTCAAGAGACCCAGTACTTC; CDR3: CAGRRTGQETQYF